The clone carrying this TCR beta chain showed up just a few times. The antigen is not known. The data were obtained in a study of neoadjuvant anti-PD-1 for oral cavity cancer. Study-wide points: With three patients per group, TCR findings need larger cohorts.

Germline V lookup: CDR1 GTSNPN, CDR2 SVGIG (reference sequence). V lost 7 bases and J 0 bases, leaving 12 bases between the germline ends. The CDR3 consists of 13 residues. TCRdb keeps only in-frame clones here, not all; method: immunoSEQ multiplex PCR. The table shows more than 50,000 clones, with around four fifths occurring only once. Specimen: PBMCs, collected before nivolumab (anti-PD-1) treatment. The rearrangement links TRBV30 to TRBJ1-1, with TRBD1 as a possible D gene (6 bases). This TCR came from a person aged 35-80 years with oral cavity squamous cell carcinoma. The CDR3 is CAFGEGVNTEAFF. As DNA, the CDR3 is TGTGCCTTTGGGGAGGGGGTGAACACTGAAGCTTTCTTT.